This passage covers 3 T cell receptor beta chains from one sample sequenced in a study of T cells in Graves' hyperthyroidism and ophthalmopathy. The source material, RNA transcripts, was used to amplify TCR beta CDR3 regions. The HTBI set primed first-round TCR CDR3 RT-PCR. TCRdb ran MiXCR on the multiplex PCR reads and lists one entry per CDR3 protein. The data hold roughly 180,000 distinct CDR3 sequences, with around 15% observed a single time. The sample taken for sequencing was blood. The source is a woman aged 50 to 60 with Graves' hyperthyroidism.

This clonotype came up many times. The gene calls are TRBV19 and TRBJ2-2; D not resolved. The CDR3 extends over 15 amino acids. Between the trimmed V and J ends, which lost 9 bases and 0 bases, there was a span of 14 bases. Germline values: CDR1 LNHDA, CDR2 SQIVND (reference sequence). For the CDR3, the DNA is TGTGCCAGCCGCGTGGTGGGCGCGAACACCGGGGAGCTGTTTTTT. Translating gives CASRVVGANTGELFF.

This clonotype occurred many times. The junction and the germline gene differ at one end; a read error may be behind it. V is TRBV12-3 or TRBV12-4 and J is TRBJ2-2; tentatively, D is TRBD1 (6 bases). The CDR3 is made up of 15 amino acids. DNA of the CDR3: TGTGCCAGCAGTCGAGGGGGACCGAACATCGGGGAGCTGTTTTTT. It translates to CASSRGGPNIGELFF.

The sample holds many counts of this clonotype. This chain joins TRBV6-2 or TRBV6-3 and TRBJ2-7, with D possibly called TRBD1 or TRBD2 (5 bases each). CDR1 and CDR2 from the germline V gene are MNHEY and SVGEGT. Trimming removed 6 bases at V and 9 bases at J, with 24 bases between. The CDR3 spans 15 residues. The CDR3 loop is CASRPRGGPYDWQYF. The CDR3 DNA sequence: TGTGCCAGCAGACCCCGGGGCGGTCCATACGATTGGCAGTACTTC.